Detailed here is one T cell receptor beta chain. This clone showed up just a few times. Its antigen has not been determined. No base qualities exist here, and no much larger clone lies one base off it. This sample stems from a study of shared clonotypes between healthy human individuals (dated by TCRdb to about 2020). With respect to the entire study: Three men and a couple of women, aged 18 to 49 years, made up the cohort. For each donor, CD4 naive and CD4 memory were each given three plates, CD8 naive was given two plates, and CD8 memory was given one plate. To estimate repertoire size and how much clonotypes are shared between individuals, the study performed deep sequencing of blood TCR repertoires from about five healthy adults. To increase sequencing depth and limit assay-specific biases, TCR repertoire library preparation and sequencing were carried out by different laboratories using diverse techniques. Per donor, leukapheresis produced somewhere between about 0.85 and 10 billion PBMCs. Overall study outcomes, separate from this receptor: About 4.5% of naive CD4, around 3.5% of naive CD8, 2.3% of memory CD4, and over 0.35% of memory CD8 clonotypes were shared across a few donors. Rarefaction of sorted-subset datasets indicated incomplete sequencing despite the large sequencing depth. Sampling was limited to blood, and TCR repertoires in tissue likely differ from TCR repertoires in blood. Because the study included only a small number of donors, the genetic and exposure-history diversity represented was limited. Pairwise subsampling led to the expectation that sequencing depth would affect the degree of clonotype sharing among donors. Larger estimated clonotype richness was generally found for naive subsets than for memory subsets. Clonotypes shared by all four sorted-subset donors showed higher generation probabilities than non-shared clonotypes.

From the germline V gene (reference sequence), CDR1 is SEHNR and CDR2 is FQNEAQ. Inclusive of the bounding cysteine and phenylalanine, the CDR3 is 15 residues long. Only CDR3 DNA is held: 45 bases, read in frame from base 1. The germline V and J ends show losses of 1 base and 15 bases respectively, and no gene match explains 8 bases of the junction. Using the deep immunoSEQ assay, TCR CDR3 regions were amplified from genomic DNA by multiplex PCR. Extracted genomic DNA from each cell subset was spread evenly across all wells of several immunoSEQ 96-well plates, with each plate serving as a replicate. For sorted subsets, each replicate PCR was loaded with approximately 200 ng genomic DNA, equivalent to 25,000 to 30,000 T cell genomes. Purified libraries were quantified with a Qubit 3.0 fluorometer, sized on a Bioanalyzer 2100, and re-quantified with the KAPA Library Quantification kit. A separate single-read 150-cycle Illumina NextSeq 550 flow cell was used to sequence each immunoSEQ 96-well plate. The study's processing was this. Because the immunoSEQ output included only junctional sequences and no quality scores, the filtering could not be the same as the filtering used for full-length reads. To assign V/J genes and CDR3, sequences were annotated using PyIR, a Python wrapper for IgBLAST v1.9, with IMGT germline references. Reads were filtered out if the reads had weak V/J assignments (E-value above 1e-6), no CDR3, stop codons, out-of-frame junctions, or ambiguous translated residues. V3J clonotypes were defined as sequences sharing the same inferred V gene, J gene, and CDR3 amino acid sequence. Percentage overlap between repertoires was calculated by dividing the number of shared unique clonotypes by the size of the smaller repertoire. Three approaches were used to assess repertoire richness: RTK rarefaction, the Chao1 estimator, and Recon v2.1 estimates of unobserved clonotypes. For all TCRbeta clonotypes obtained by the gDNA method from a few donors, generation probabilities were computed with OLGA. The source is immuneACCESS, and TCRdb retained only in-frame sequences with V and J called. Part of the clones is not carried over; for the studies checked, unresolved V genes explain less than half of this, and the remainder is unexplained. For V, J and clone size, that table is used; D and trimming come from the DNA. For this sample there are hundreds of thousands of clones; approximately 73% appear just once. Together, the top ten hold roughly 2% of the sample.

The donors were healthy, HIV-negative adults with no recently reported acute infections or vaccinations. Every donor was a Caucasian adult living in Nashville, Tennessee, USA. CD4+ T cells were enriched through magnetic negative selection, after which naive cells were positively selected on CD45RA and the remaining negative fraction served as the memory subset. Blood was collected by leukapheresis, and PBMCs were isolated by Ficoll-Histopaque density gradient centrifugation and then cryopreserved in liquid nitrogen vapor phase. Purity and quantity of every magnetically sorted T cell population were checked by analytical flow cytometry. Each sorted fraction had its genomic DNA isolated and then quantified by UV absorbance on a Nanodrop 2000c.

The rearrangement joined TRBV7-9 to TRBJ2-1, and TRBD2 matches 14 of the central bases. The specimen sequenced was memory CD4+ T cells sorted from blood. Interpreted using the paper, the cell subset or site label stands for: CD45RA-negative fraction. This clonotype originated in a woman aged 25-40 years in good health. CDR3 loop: CASSLGGTSGSPVFF. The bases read TGTGCCAGCAGCTTAGGGGGGACTAGCGGGAGCCCCGTGTTCTTC.